This T cell receptor (beta chain) originates from a study of OX40 agonist ivuxolimab in advanced cancers. In germline, CDR1 is SNHLY, CDR2 FYNNEI. V lost 4 bases and J 4 bases, leaving 8 bases between the germline ends. CDR3 length: 13 amino acids. Clones were read by immunoSEQ multiplex PCR, and TCRdb kept only the in-frame ones, dropping some. The sample consists of 40,000 to 50,000 clones, 80% to 90% of them appearing once. The sequence was obtained from an adult with an advanced solid tumor such as melanoma, head and neck, liver or kidney cancer. The source material was CD4+ or CD8+ T cells sorted from blood, sampled in a trial of the OX40 agonist ivuxolimab. V is TRBV2 and J is TRBJ1-5; D is undetermined. This CDR3 is CASSGAENQPQHF. In nucleotides, the CDR3 is TGTGCCAGCAGTGGGGCGGAAAATCAGCCCCAGCATTTT.